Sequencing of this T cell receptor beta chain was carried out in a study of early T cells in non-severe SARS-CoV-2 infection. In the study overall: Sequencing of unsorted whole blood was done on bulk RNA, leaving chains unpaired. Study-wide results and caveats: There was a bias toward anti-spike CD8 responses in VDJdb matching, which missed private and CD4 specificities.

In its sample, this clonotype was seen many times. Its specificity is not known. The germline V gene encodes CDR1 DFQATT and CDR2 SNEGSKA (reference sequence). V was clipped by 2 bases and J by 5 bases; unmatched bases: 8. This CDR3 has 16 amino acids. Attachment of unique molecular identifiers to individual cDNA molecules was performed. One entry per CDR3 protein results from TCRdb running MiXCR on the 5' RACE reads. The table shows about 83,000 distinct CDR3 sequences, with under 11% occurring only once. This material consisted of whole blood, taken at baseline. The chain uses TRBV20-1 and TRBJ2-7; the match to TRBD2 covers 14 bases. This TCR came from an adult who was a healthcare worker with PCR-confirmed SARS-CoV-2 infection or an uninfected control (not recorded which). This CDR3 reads CSARPGLAGGYDEQYF. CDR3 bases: TGCAGTGCTAGACCCGGACTAGCGGGAGGTTATGACGAGCAGTACTTC.